The 22 T cell receptor beta chains presented below share a single source sample, sequenced in a study of Graves' ophthalmopathy and Graves' hyperthyroidism. The TCR beta CDR3 regions underwent amplification from RNA transcripts. Second-round multiplex PCR came after first-round RT-PCR with HTBI primers. One entry per CDR3 protein, called by TCRdb with MiXCR from the multiplex PCR reads. Among hundreds of thousands of distinct CDR3 sequences listed, around 21% were seen once. Sequencing was performed on peripheral blood. The receptors were sampled from a woman between 18 and 30 years old with stable Graves' hyperthyroidism.

V is TRBV6-1 and J is TRBJ1-1; the match to TRBD1 covers 8 bases. CDR3 length equals 12 residues. From germline, CDR1 is MNHNS and CDR2 SASEGT. Germline trimming cut 6 bases from V and 5 bases from J; bases unmatched to any gene: 2. The chain's CDR3 is CASRTGVTEAFF. The CDR3 nucleotides read TGTGCCAGCAGGACAGGGGTGACTGAAGCTTTCTTT.

J is TRBJ1-6 and V is TRBV2; D not certain. The CDR3 loop spans 14 amino acids. Germline CDR1 SNHLY, CDR2 FYNNEI. V lost 1 base, J lost 3 bases, and 4 bases lay in between. CDR3 amino acids: CASSEGYYNSPLHF. The CDR3 nucleotides read TGTGCCAGCAGTGAAGGCTACTATAATTCACCCCTCCACTTT.

The chain recombines TRBV6-1 with TRBJ1-2; unclear D gene. The V gene lost 7 bases and the J gene lost 0 bases, with 12 bases spanning the gap. CDR3 length: 14 amino acids. The germline CDR1 and CDR2 sequences are MNHNS and SASEGT. The CDR3 here is CASNPDPTNYGYTF. DNA of the CDR3: TGTGCCAGCAACCCTGACCCAACTAACTATGGCTACACCTTC.

J is TRBJ1-2 and V is TRBV20-1; tentative D call: TRBD1 (5 bases). The length of the CDR3 is 16 residues. CDR1 is DFQATT and CDR2 is SNEGSKA in the germline V gene (reference sequence). Deletions cut 0 bases from V and 7 bases from J, with 21 bases between. CDR3 DNA: TGCAGTGCTAGAGAGGCCTCGGGGGGGATGACGACTGGCTACACCTTC. It codes for CSAREASGGMTTGYTF.

The gene calls are TRBV6-1 and TRBJ1-2, with TRBD1 matching 7 bases. Germline-derived CDR1 and CDR2 are MNHNS and SASEGT. The trim removed 8 bases at V and 3 bases at J, leaving 6 bases unmatched. This CDR3 contains 13 residues. The CDR3 DNA reads as TGTGCCAGCGACCGGGACAGACACTATGGCTACACCTTC. Its translation: CASDRDRHYGYTF.

Regarding this clonotype: A clone one base away is much larger, so this may be a read error. The chain's CDR3 is CSARGSGTETQDF. CDR3 DNA sequence: TGCAGTGCTAGGGGTAGCGGGACGGAGACCCAGGACTTC. This rearrangement joins TRBV20-1 to TRBJ2-5; TRBD2 aligns across 8 bases. The CDR3 consists of 13 residues. Germline CDR1 reads DFQATT; CDR2 reads SNEGSKA (reference sequence).

This clonotype appeared many times. V and J are TRBV29-1 and TRBJ2-7; no definite D call. This CDR3 spans 13 amino acids. V was pared by 4 bases and J by 0 bases, with 10 bases between. The germline V gene encodes CDR1 SQVTM and CDR2 ANQGSEA. CDR3: CSVGGRYSYEQYF. The CDR3 nucleotides are TGCAGCGTTGGCGGCAGATACTCCTACGAGCAGTACTTC.

There are many counts of this clonotype. The chain couples TRBV7-2 to TRBJ2-7; D remains ambiguous. Germline-derived CDR1 and CDR2 are SGHTA and FQGNSA. The CDR3 spans 17 residues. V lost 0 bases to trimming and J lost 2 bases, with 17 bases between them. The CDR3 coding sequence is TGTGCCAGCAGCTTAGCGGATCTTGGGCAAAGGGCCTACGAGCAGTACTTC. Translating gives CASSLADLGQRAYEQYF.

This clonotype has at least ten counts. The V call is TRBV20-1, the J call TRBJ2-7; D is unclear. The germline V gene has CDR1 DFQATT and CDR2 SNEGSKA (reference sequence). Trimming shortened V by 2 bases and J by 2 bases, and 13 bases separated the two germline ends. The CDR3 contains 14 residues. The CDR3 sequence is CSARRIPGPYEQYF. The CDR3 DNA is TGCAGTGCTAGAAGAATTCCAGGCCCCTACGAGCAGTACTTC.

This rearrangement joins TRBV27 to TRBJ2-7, with 10 bases matching TRBD2. The CDR3 loop spans 14 amino acids. Germline values: CDR1 MNHEY, CDR2 SMNVEV (reference sequence). Trimming cost V 3 bases and J 5 bases; bases outside gene matches: 4. The CDR3 loop reads CASSFSSGSHEQYF. The CDR3 DNA follows: TGTGCCAGCAGTTTTTCTAGCGGGAGCCACGAGCAGTACTTC.

This clonotype was counted many times. The gene calls are TRBV4-1 and TRBJ1-1, with D uncertain. Germline-derived CDR1 and CDR2 are MGHRA and YSYEKL. The CDR3 is 15 amino acids. Trimming left V 1 base short and J 4 bases short, with 13 bases between. CDR3 protein: CASSQGRLLSTEAFF. The CDR3 DNA reads TGCGCCAGCAGCCAAGGCCGCCTGCTTAGCACTGAAGCTTTCTTT.

This clonotype appeared many times. V is TRBV15 and J is TRBJ2-5; the match to TRBD2 covers 8 bases. Germline V gives CDR1 LNHNV, CDR2 YYDKDF (reference sequence). The CDR3 has 17 residues. V was pared by 0 bases and J by 5 bases, with 11 bases of the junction left unmatched. The CDR3 loop is CATSRDGRGGFGETQYF. In DNA, the CDR3 is TGTGCCACCAGCAGAGATGGGCGCGGGGGGTTCGGGGAGACCCAGTACTTC.

This clonotype appeared a few times. The chain combines TRBV12-3 or TRBV12-4 with TRBJ2-7; 9 nucleotides line up with TRBD2. The CDR3 loop spans 15 amino acids. V trimming: 3 bases; J trimming: 3 bases; junction bases outside the gene matches: 6. The CDR3: CASSLWREGLYEQYF. CDR3 bases: TGTGCCAGCAGTTTGTGGCGGGAGGGCCTCTACGAGCAGTACTTC.

This clonotype was picked up many times. The CDR3 loop is CASSPDRGPTEAFF. CDR3 coding DNA: TGTGCCAGCAGCCCGGACAGAGGGCCCACTGAAGCTTTCTTT. This chain joins TRBV28 and TRBJ1-1, with D maybe TRBD1 (6 bases). The CDR3 contains 14 residues. The V end lost 6 bases, the J end lost 4 bases, and 15 bases lay between the germline ends. Germline values: CDR1 MDHEN, CDR2 SYDVKM.

This clonotype was found many times. V and J are TRBV6-1 and TRBJ2-7; 7 bases map to TRBD2. V shed 6 bases, J shed 3 bases, and the junction held 11 bases outside the gene matches. Germline-derived CDR1 and CDR2 are MNHNS and SASEGT. The CDR3 sequence is 15 residues long. This CDR3 is CASRSRGLSNYEQYF. In DNA, the CDR3 is TGTGCCAGCAGGTCCCGGGGACTATCAAACTACGAGCAGTACTTC.

This clonotype was seen repeatedly, ten times or more. J is TRBJ2-1 and V is TRBV6-1; D might be TRBD2 (5 bases). With 1 base removed from V and 7 bases from J, the gap between germline ends came to 17 bases. This CDR3 is 16 amino acids long. CDR1 and CDR2 (germline): MNHNS, SASEGT. The CDR3 loop is CASSEVPAVPSNEQFF. CDR3 nucleotides: TGTGCCAGCAGTGAAGTGCCAGCGGTTCCGTCAAATGAGCAGTTCTTC.

This clonotype has ten or more counts. The chain uses TRBV5-1 and TRBJ1-3; TRBD1 is a possible D gene (6 bases). Trimming took off 4 bases at V and 0 bases at J, with 11 bases between the two ends. Germline V gives CDR1 SGHRS, CDR2 YFSETQ. The CDR3 runs to 15 residues. The DNA of the CDR3 is TGCGCCAGCAGCACCCGGACAGCCTCTGGAAACACCATATATTTT. Translated: CASSTRTASGNTIYF.

This clonotype was observed at least ten times. This rearrangement joins TRBV7-8 to TRBJ2-5; 7 positions match TRBD2. Germline-derived CDR1 and CDR2 are SGHVS and FQNEAQ. J was trimmed by 5 bases and V by 9 bases; bases with no gene match: 9. This CDR3 has 13 amino acids. In nucleotides, the CDR3 is TGTGCCAGTCTAGCGGAGCGATGGGAGACCCAGTACTTC. Amino acid sequence: CASLAERWETQYF.

Ten or more counts support this clonotype. The chain is built from TRBV4-1 and TRBJ2-7; no clear D. The germline V gene has CDR1 MGHRA and CDR2 YSYEKL. V was trimmed by 1 base and J by 2 bases, leaving 12 bases between them. The CDR3 is 15 amino acids. The DNA of the CDR3 is TGCGCCAGCAGCCAAGTCTTTCTTACAACCTACGAGCAGTACTTC. Its protein product is CASSQVFLTTYEQYF.

This clonotype was found many times. The chain employs TRBV6-2 or TRBV6-3 and TRBJ2-2, with 12 bases lining up with TRBD2. The CDR3 is made up of 18 amino acids. Germline V gives CDR1 MNHEY, CDR2 SVGEGT. V lost 10 bases and J lost 6; bases outside the gene matches: 18. CDR3 DNA: TGTGCCACCGTTTCTAGCGGGAGGGCCGGTTGGGTCGCCGGGGAGCTGTTTTTT. It codes for CATVSSGRAGWVAGELFF.

This clonotype was observed at least ten times. V and J are TRBV20-1 and TRBJ1-2; D uncertain. Germline values: CDR1 DFQATT, CDR2 SNEGSKA (reference sequence). This CDR3 comprises 12 residues. V was trimmed by 3 bases and J by 0 bases, leaving 5 bases between them. The CDR3 here is CSARTANYGYTF. The CDR3 coding sequence is TGCAGTGCTAGGACCGCTAACTATGGCTACACCTTC.

This clonotype was detected many times. The chain joins TRBV6-5 to TRBJ1-3, with no clear D. Trimming removed 0 bases from V and 2 bases from J, with 11 bases in between. The CDR3 length is 16 residues. In germline, CDR1 is MNHEY, CDR2 SVGAGI. CDR3 in DNA: TGTGCCAGCAGTTACTCGAGGCTGGCCACTGGAAACACCATATATTTT. Translated: CASSYSRLATGNTIYF.